Listed below are T cell receptor beta chains from one sample, sequenced in a study of neurological immune-mediated disorders. TCRdb ran MiXCR on the 5' RACE reads and lists one entry per CDR3 protein. The table has under 70,000 distinct CDR3 sequences, 3% to 4% seen once; the top ten hold approximately 7.1%. Sequences were obtained from PBMCs. These receptors were collected from a woman aged 55-70 years with multiple sclerosis. CDR3s include the opening cysteine and the closing phenylalanine or tryptophan. Each record gives: J gene, clone size, V gene, D gene, CDR3 protein, CDR3 DNA. D genes are given only for firm matches. Only some rows state a clone size, as once, few, many or a class for expanded clones.

>TRBJ1-3|many|TRBV6-5|TRBD1
CASSYLTGAGNTIYF
TGTGCCAGCAGTTACCTGACAGGGGCCGGAAACACCATATATTTT
>TRBJ1-5|many|TRBV10-3|-
CAISEGGGWDQPQHF
TGTGCCATCAGTGAGGGGGGGGGTTGGGATCAGCCCCAGCATTTT
>TRBJ1-1|many|TRBV20-1|-
CSAREQMNTEAFF
TGCAGTGCTAGGGAACAGATGAACACTGAAGCTTTCTTT
>TRBJ2-7|many|TRBV6-5|TRBD1
CASRQYGQVGYEQYF
TGTGCCAGCAGGCAATACGGACAGGTGGGCTACGAGCAGTACTTC
>TRBJ2-3|many|TRBV7-2|-
CASSLSSVIDTQYF
TGTGCCAGCAGCTTGTCGAGTGTTATAGATACGCAGTATTTT
>TRBJ1-1|many|TRBV11-2|-
CASSLAMREPGAFF
TGTGCCAGCAGCTTAGCGATGAGGGAGCCTGGGGCTTTCTTT
>TRBJ2-5|many|TRBV6-2/TRBV6-3|-
CASSYGREGTQYF
TGTGCCAGCAGTTACGGGAGAGAGGGGACCCAGTACTTC
>TRBJ2-3|-|TRBV18|-
CASSPHGGQGGDTQYF
TGTGCCAGCTCACCTCACGGGGGTCAGGGAGGAGATACGCAGTATTTT
>TRBJ2-5|many|TRBV7-3|-
CASSLTGTSQETQYF
TGTGCCAGCAGCTTAACTGGGACTTCCCAAGAGACCCAGTACTTC
>TRBJ2-1|many|TRBV5-1|-
CASRPGGGSSYNEQFF
TGCGCCAGCCGACCGGGTGGGGGAAGCTCCTACAATGAGCAGTTCTTC
>TRBJ1-2|many|TRBV4-3|-
CASSQDRAVHGYTF
TGCGCCAGCAGCCAAGATAGGGCGGTCCATGGCTACACCTTC
>TRBJ2-3|few|TRBV18|TRBD2
CASSPRTRRTDTQYF
TGTGCCAGCTCACCAAGGACTAGAAGAACAGATACGCAGTATTTT
>TRBJ1-6|many|TRBV20-1|-
CSARRTESPLHF
TGCAGTGCTAGAAGGACCGAATCACCCCTCCACTTT
>TRBJ1-1|many|TRBV28|TRBD1
CASSATGGHFEAFF
TGTGCCAGCAGTGCGACAGGGGGTCATTTCGAAGCTTTCTTT
>TRBJ1-1|many|TRBV4-1|-
CASSARIMNTEAFF
TGCGCCAGCAGCGCGCGGATAATGAACACTGAAGCTTTCTTT
>TRBJ1-6|many|TRBV5-5|-
CASSLDKTPSPLHF
TGTGCCAGCAGCCTGGACAAGACTCCCTCACCCCTCCACTTT
>TRBJ2-3|many|TRBV5-1|-
CASSSIGDTQYF
TGCGCCAGCAGCTCGATCGGAGATACGCAGTATTTT
>TRBJ1-4|few|TRBV5-5|-
CASSLPGPRIF
TGTGCCAGCAGCTTACCGGGTCCTCGCATTTTT
>TRBJ1-4|many|TRBV27|TRBD1
CASSFHRGKLFF
TGTGCCAGCAGTTTCCACAGGGGAAAACTGTTTTTT
>TRBJ2-7|many|TRBV29-1|-
CSVYSPLSYEQYF
TGCAGCGTTTATAGTCCCCTTTCCTACGAGCAGTACTTC
>TRBJ1-1|many|TRBV7-2|TRBD1
CASSRQTGGNTEAFF
TGTGCCAGCAGCCGCCAGACAGGGGGGAACACTGAAGCTTTCTTT
>TRBJ2-2|many|TRBV7-3|-
CASRKGGNTGELFF
TGTGCCAGCAGGAAGGGGGGTAACACCGGGGAGCTGTTTTTT
>TRBJ1-5|many|TRBV5-1|-
CASSARGDQPQHF
TGCGCCAGCAGCGCGAGGGGGGATCAGCCCCAGCATTTT